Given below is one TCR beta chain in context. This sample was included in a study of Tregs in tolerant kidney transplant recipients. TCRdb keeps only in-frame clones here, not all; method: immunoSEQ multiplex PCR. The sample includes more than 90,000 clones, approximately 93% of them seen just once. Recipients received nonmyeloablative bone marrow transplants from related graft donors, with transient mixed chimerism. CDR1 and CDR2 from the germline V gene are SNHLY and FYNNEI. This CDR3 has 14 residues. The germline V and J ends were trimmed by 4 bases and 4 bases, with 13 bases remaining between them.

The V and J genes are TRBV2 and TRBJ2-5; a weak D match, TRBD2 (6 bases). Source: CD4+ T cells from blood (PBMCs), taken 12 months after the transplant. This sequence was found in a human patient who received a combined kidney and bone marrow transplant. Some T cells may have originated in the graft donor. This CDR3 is CASSGTVGGETQYF. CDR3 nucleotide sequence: TGTGCCAGCAGTGGTACGGTGGGAGGAGAGACCCAGTACTTC. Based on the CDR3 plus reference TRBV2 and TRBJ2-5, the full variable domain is EPEVTQTPSHQVTQMGQEVILRCVPISNHLYFYWYRQILGQKVEFLVSFYNNEISEKSEIFDDQFSVERPDGSNFTLKIRSTKLEDSAMYFCASSGTVGGETQYFGPGTRLLVL.